Listed below are T cell receptor beta chains from one sample, sequenced in a study of blood T cells in healthy people across ages. Via MiXCR, TCRdb re-called the 5' RACE reads, giving one row per CDR3 protein. Here the sample spans under 750,000 distinct CDR3 sequences, more than 45% being singletons. The sample was blood. The receptor source for this set is a man older than 75 in good health. The CDR3 runs from the conserved cysteine through the conserved F or W. D genes are given only for firm matches. Clone size is not always given. Where it is, it says once, few, many or a class for expanded clones.

TRBV12-3/TRBV12-4	TRBJ1-5	.	.	TGTGCCAGCAGTTATCAGGGGAATGTTCTCAATCAGCCCCAGCATTTT	CASSYQGNVLNQPQHF
TRBV4-2	TRBJ2-7	.	.	TGTGCCAGCAGCCAAGAACTAGCCGCCGAGCAGTACTTC	CASSQELAAEQYF
TRBV9	TRBJ2-1	TRBD2	.	TGTGCCAGCAGCGTAGGGCTAGCGGGGGCAGAGGATGAGCAGTTCTTC	CASSVGLAGAEDEQFF
TRBV6-6	TRBJ2-1	.	many	TGTGCCAGCAGTTCCGGAAGGGCCGTAGCCTACAATGAGCAGTTCTTC	CASSSGRAVAYNEQFF
TRBV6-5	TRBJ2-7	.	many	TGTGCCAGCAGCCGTACAGGGAGGAGGACCTACGAGCAGTACTTC	CASSRTGRRTYEQYF
TRBV20-1	TRBJ2-7	TRBD2	.	TGCAGTGCTAGCGGACTAGCGGGAGGCGGGGCCTACGAGCAGTACTTC	CSASGLAGGGAYEQYF
TRBV13	TRBJ1-2	.	once	TGTGCCAGCAGCTTAAAAGGAGGGCATGGCTACACCTTC	CASSLKGGHGYTF
TRBV5-1	TRBJ2-1	.	.	TGCGCCAGCAGTGGGGGGCTCCACAATGAGCAGTTCTTC	CASSGGLHNEQFF
TRBV7-2	TRBJ2-3	TRBD1	.	TGTGCCAGCAGCTTAGCGGGCGGGACAGGTACGCAGTATTTT	CASSLAGGTGTQYF
TRBV20-1	TRBJ2-3	TRBD2	once	TGCAGTGCTGTAATGGTAGCGGGTCACCCGGGTACGCAGTATTTT	CSAVMVAGHPGTQYF
TRBV6-5	TRBJ2-7	.	.	TGTGCCAGCAGTTACAGGGTAGGCGAGCAGTACTTC	CASSYRVGEQYF
TRBV7-2	TRBJ1-4	.	few	TGTGCCAGCAGCTTAGCTCAGGGTAATGAAAAACTGTTTTTT	CASSLAQGNEKLFF
TRBV11-2	TRBJ2-7	.	.	TGTGCCGGCAGCTTAGATCCTAGCAGCTACGAGCAGTACTTC	CAGSLDPSSYEQYF
TRBV29-1	TRBJ2-5	TRBD1	many	TGCAGCGTTGAAGGACAGGGTCTGAGGCAGGAGACCCAGTACTTC	CSVEGQGLRQETQYF
TRBV27	TRBJ2-5	.	.	TGTGCCAGCAGGGGCCCGAGTGGCATTGGGACCCAGTACTTC	CASRGPSGIGTQYF
TRBV3-1	TRBJ2-3	.	.	TGTGCCAGCAGCCAACTCCGCACAGATACGCAGTATTTT	CASSQLRTDTQYF
TRBV9	TRBJ2-6	.	few	TGTGCCAGCAGCGTGTGGGGCTCTGGGGCCAACGTCCTGACTTTC	CASSVWGSGANVLTF
TRBV20-1	TRBJ2-3	.	.	TGCAGTGCTAGCGGATTGGGGACCCTCACAGATACGCAGTATTTT	CSASGLGTLTDTQYF
TRBV9	TRBJ1-5	.	few	TGTGCCAGCAGCGCGGGCGGTGGGCCAGGGAAGGAGCCCCAGCATTTT	CASSAGGGPGKEPQHF
TRBV4-3	TRBJ1-4	.	.	TGCGCCAGCAGCCAAGGCCTTTATACTGCAAATGAAAAACTGTTTTTT	CASSQGLYTANEKLFF